The clone carrying this T cell receptor (beta chain) appeared a few times. Antigen unknown. The record originates from a study of cytomegalovirus exposure and HLA in healthy donors. At the level of the study: Genetic ancestry analysis placed around 76% of the 398 donors that were genotyped in the Caucasian-associated cluster.

60 Vbeta and 13 Jbeta primers were used in PCR. Sequencing was performed with immunoSEQ multiplex PCR; in TCRdb, only in-frame clones are kept and a portion is missing. The table lists roughly 100,000 clones, around 76% of them singletons. General observations from the study: Common viral pathogens seemed to be connected with several of the most significant clusters, according to a later analysis.

The sequencing input was PBMCs. The clonotype was recovered from a woman between 18 and 30 years old in good health and CMV-seropositive.

The DNA of the CDR3 is TGTGCCAGCAGACCGGCACTAGCGGGGGCACAAGAGACCCAGTACTTC. This encodes CASRPALAGAQETQYF. The genes are TRBV7-9 and TRBJ2-5, with 11 bases lining up with TRBD2. Per germline, CDR1 SEHNR and CDR2 FQNEAQ (reference sequence). The CDR3 is 16 residues long. Trimming at V came to 6 bases and at J to 2 bases, leaving 8 bases not matched to a gene. The full variable domain, in which reference TRBV7-9 and TRBJ2-5 provide the parts outside the CDR3, is DTGVSQNPRHKITKRGQNVTFRCDPISEHNRLYWYRQTLGQGPEFLTYFQNEAQLEKSRLLSDRFSAERPKGSFSTLEIQRTEQGDSAMYLCASRPALAGAQETQYFGPGTRLLVL.